This T cell receptor beta chain was obtained from a study of T cell changes during pregnancy in multiple sclerosis. V was shortened by 5 bases and J by 3 bases, with 11 bases between the two germline ends. Germline V gives CDR1 SEHNR, CDR2 FQNEAQ (reference sequence). This CDR3 is built from 14 residues. Produced via immunoSEQ multiplex PCR; TCRdb's table is partial and in-frame only. The sample consists of roughly 100,000 clones, around 94% of them appearing once. The receptor was derived from a female donor with multiple sclerosis, enrolled in a pregnancy study. The sequencing used peripheral blood, collected after pregnancy. J is TRBJ1-5 and V is TRBV7-9; D unresolved. DNA for the CDR3: TGTGCCAGCAGCCAAAGCGGAATCAATCAGCCCCAGCATTTT. This translates into CASSQSGINQPQHF.